Listed below are T cell receptor beta chains from one sample, sequenced in a study of blood T cell repertoires in COVID-19. Data came from immunoSEQ multiplex PCR; TCRdb stores just in-frame clones and leaves some out. Here the sample spans around 400,000 clones, more than 70% being singletons. The sequenced material came from PBMCs or T cells enriched from blood (not recorded which). The receptor source for this set is a woman younger than 35 who had been exposed to COVID-19. Both conserved end residues are part of each CDR3. D genes are given only for firm matches. Only part of the rows carry a size: once, few, many, or a class if the clone is expanded.

clone size	D gene	V gene	J gene	CDR3 protein	CDR3 DNA
NA	NA	TRBV5-1	TRBJ1-2	CASSSDGLYGYTF	TGCGCCAGCTCCTCCGATGGCCTCTATGGCTACACCTTC
NA	TRBD2	TRBV6-5	TRBJ2-7	CASSYGRERYEQYF	TGTGCCAGCAGTTACGGGCGGGAGAGATACGAGCAGTACTTC
NA	TRBD2	TRBV7-8	TRBJ2-1	CASRALAGRYNEQFF	TGTGCCAGCAGAGCCTTAGCGGGAAGGTACAATGAGCAGTTCTTC
NA	TRBD1	TRBV28	TRBJ1-2	CASSLTQGSLLSHGYTF	TGTGCCAGCAGTTTAACACAGGGGAGCCTATTGAGCCATGGCTACACCTTC
NA	TRBD1	TRBV18	TRBJ1-2	CASSEDRDPSPGYTF	TGTGCCAGCTCAGAAGACAGGGACCCAAGCCCTGGCTACACCTTC
NA	NA	TRBV5-5	TRBJ2-7	CASRSRESGSRGEQYF	TGTGCCAGCAGGTCCCGGGAATCTGGATCAAGAGGCGAGCAGTACTTC
NA	TRBD1	TRBV28	TRBJ1-2	CASSQRGTELSNYGYTF	TGTGCCAGCAGTCAACGGGGGACAGAACTTTCTAACTATGGCTACACCTTC
NA	NA	TRBV19	TRBJ1-3	CASSIPLLSGNTIYF	TGTGCCAGTAGTATTCCTCTCCTCTCTGGAAACACCATATATTTT
NA	NA	TRBV11-2	TRBJ2-7	CASSLEDFSSYEQYF	TGTGCCAGCAGCTTAGAGGACTTTAGCTCCTACGAGCAGTACTTC
NA	NA	TRBV2	TRBJ2-2	CASSEWQGGSGELFF	TGTGCCAGCAGTGAATGGCAGGGGGGCTCCGGGGAGCTGTTTTTT
NA	TRBD1	TRBV18	TRBJ2-3	CASSPLQGGSTDTQYF	TGTGCCAGCTCACCCCTACAGGGGGGCAGTACAGATACGCAGTATTTT
NA	NA	TRBV7-2	TRBJ2-1	CASSLRGPYNEQFF	TGTGCCAGCAGCTTACGCGGGCCTTACAATGAGCAGTTCTTC
few	NA	TRBV28	TRBJ2-7	CASSLEGMTYEQYF	TGTGCCAGCAGTTTAGAGGGAATGACCTACGAGCAGTACTTC